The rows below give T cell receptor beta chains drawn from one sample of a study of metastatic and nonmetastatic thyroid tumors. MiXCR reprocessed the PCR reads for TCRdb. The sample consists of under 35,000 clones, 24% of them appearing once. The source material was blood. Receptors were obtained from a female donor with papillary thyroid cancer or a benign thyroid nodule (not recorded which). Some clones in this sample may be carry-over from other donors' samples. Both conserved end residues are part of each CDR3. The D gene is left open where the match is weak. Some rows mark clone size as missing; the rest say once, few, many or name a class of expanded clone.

CDR3aa: CASSVAQGNTGELFF
CDR3nt: TGTGCCAGCAGCGTAGCACAGGGAAACACCGGGGAGCTGTTTTTT
j_gene: TRBJ2-2
d_gene: NA
v_gene: TRBV9
abundance: many

CDR3aa: CASNKGFSSGRIHEQYF
CDR3nt: TGTGCCAGTAACAAGGGATTCTCTAGCGGGAGAATACACGAGCAGTACTTC
j_gene: TRBJ2-7
d_gene: TRBD2
v_gene: TRBV19
abundance: many

CDR3aa: CASSATTNEQFF
CDR3nt: TGTGCCAGCAGCGCGACGACAAATGAGCAGTTCTTC
j_gene: TRBJ2-1
d_gene: NA
v_gene: TRBV7-3
abundance: few

CDR3aa: CSVDRQGVPEQYF
CDR3nt: TGCAGCGTTGACCGGCAGGGGGTACCCGAGCAGTACTTC
j_gene: TRBJ2-7
d_gene: TRBD1
v_gene: TRBV29-1
abundance: many

CDR3aa: CASSLSVTGELFF
CDR3nt: TGCGCCAGCAGCTTGTCGGTGACCGGGGAGCTGTTTTTT
j_gene: TRBJ2-2
d_gene: NA
v_gene: TRBV5-1
abundance: many

CDR3aa: CASSSNRGWTEAFF
CDR3nt: TGTGCCAGCAGTTCCAACAGGGGATGGACTGAAGCTTTCTTT
j_gene: TRBJ1-1
d_gene: TRBD1
v_gene: TRBV28
abundance: medium-sized

CDR3aa: CSAQNTGDYPQHF
CDR3nt: TGCAGTGCTCAAAACACAGGGGACTATCCCCAGCATTTT
j_gene: TRBJ1-5
d_gene: TRBD1
v_gene: TRBV20-1
abundance: NA

CDR3aa: CASSDKQGEGAEAFF
CDR3nt: TGTGCCAGCAGTGATAAACAGGGGGAAGGGGCTGAAGCTTTCTTT
j_gene: TRBJ1-1
d_gene: TRBD1
v_gene: TRBV12-3/TRBV12-4
abundance: few

CDR3aa: CSARDPAVLSSYNEQFF
CDR3nt: TGCAGTGCTAGAGATCCTGCAGTACTCAGCTCCTACAATGAGCAGTTCTTC
j_gene: TRBJ2-1
d_gene: NA
v_gene: TRBV20-1
abundance: NA

CDR3aa: CASSPGEAYEQYF
CDR3nt: TGTGCCAGCAGCCCCGGAGAAGCCTACGAGCAGTACTTC
j_gene: TRBJ2-7
d_gene: NA
v_gene: TRBV6-1
abundance: NA

CDR3aa: CASSFSPGQERGAFF
CDR3nt: TGTGCCAGCAGCTTTAGCCCGGGACAGGAAAGGGGAGCTTTCTTT
j_gene: TRBJ1-1
d_gene: TRBD1
v_gene: TRBV7-2
abundance: many

CDR3aa: CASSLGGGGPNSPLHF
CDR3nt: TGTGCCAGCAGCCTCGGGGGAGGGGGACCTAATTCACCCCTCCACTTT
j_gene: TRBJ1-6
d_gene: NA
v_gene: TRBV6-1
abundance: medium-sized

CDR3aa: CASTAEQGALQFF
CDR3nt: TGTGCCAGCACGGCCGAGCAGGGGGCCCTCCAGTTCTTC
j_gene: TRBJ2-1
d_gene: TRBD1
v_gene: TRBV6-1
abundance: medium-sized

CDR3aa: CASSESPETGELFF
CDR3nt: TGTGCCAGCAGTGAATCGCCGGAAACCGGGGAGCTGTTTTTT
j_gene: TRBJ2-2
d_gene: NA
v_gene: TRBV6-1
abundance: NA

CDR3aa: CASSLEAGGYEQYF
CDR3nt: TGTGCCAGCAGCTTAGAAGCGGGAGGATACGAGCAGTACTTC
j_gene: TRBJ2-7
d_gene: TRBD2
v_gene: TRBV7-3
abundance: many

CDR3aa: CSAARQPISYEQYF
CDR3nt: TGCAGTGCTGCCCGACAGCCCATTTCCTACGAGCAGTACTTC
j_gene: TRBJ2-7
d_gene: NA
v_gene: TRBV20-1
abundance: NA

CDR3aa: CASSKSSPGGLLGSPLHF
CDR3nt: TGTGCCAGCAGTAAAAGCTCCCCGGGAGGGCTACTGGGTTCACCCCTCCACTTT
j_gene: TRBJ1-6
d_gene: NA
v_gene: TRBV6-1
abundance: NA

CDR3aa: CASSSRRPQNEQFF
CDR3nt: TGTGCCAGCAGCTCCAGGAGACCTCAAAATGAGCAGTTCTTC
j_gene: TRBJ2-1
d_gene: NA
v_gene: TRBV11-2
abundance: NA

CDR3aa: CASSRTSAAGELFF
CDR3nt: TGTGCCAGCAGTCGGACTAGCGCTGCCGGGGAGCTGTTTTTT
j_gene: TRBJ2-2
d_gene: TRBD2
v_gene: TRBV28
abundance: large

CDR3aa: CASSYSIGGVYGYTF
CDR3nt: TGTGCCAGCAGTTACTCGATAGGGGGAGTCTATGGCTACACCTTC
j_gene: TRBJ1-2
d_gene: NA
v_gene: TRBV6-6
abundance: NA

CDR3aa: CASSHWDGPMNTEAFF
CDR3nt: TGTGCCAGCAGCCATTGGGACGGACCGATGAACACTGAAGCTTTCTTT
j_gene: TRBJ1-1
d_gene: NA
v_gene: TRBV4-2
abundance: many

CDR3aa: CASSQNSSGGQNIQYF
CDR3nt: TGTGCCAGCAGCCAGAACTCTAGCGGGGGTCAAAACATTCAGTACTTC
j_gene: TRBJ2-4
d_gene: TRBD2
v_gene: TRBV3-1
abundance: NA

CDR3aa: CASSFPRLEAFF
CDR3nt: TGTGCCAGCAGTTTCCCGAGGCTGGAAGCTTTCTTT
j_gene: TRBJ1-1
d_gene: NA
v_gene: TRBV6-5
abundance: few

CDR3aa: CASSLAGGLRPTYEQYF
CDR3nt: TGTGCCAGCAGCTTAGCGGGGGGGTTGAGACCTACCTACGAGCAGTACTTC
j_gene: TRBJ2-7
d_gene: TRBD2
v_gene: TRBV11-1
abundance: NA

CDR3aa: CASSYPSEAFF
CDR3nt: TGTGCCAGCAGTTACCCCTCAGAAGCTTTCTTT
j_gene: TRBJ1-1
d_gene: NA
v_gene: TRBV6-2/TRBV6-3
abundance: NA

CDR3aa: CAISGATLRETQYF
CDR3nt: TGTGCCATCAGTGGGGCAACTCTAAGGGAGACCCAGTACTTC
j_gene: TRBJ2-5
d_gene: NA
v_gene: TRBV10-3
abundance: few